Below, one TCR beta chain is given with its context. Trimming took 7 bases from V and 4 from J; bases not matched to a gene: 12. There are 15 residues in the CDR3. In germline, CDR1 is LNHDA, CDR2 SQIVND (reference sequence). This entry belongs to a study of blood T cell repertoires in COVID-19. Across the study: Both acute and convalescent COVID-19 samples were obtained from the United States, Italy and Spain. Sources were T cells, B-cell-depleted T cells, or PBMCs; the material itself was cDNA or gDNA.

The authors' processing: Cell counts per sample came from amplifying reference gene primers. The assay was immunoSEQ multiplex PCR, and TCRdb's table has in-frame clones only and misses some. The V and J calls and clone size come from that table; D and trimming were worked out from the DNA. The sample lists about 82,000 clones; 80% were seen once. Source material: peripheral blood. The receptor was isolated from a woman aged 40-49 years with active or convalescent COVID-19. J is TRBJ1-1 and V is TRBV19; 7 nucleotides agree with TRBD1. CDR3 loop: CASKGAPTWVTEAFF. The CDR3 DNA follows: TGTGCCAGTAAGGGGGCGCCGACTTGGGTCACTGAAGCTTTCTTT. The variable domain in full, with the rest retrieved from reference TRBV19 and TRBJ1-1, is DGGITQSPKYLFRKEGQNVTLSCEQNLNHDAMYWYRQDPGQGLRLIYYSQIVNDFQKGDIAEGYSVSREKKESFPLTVTSAQKNPTAFYLCASKGAPTWVTEAFFGQGTRLTVV.